The present TCR beta chain was sequenced within a study of OX40 agonist ivuxolimab in advanced cancers. The V gene's germline CDR1 is PRHDT and CDR2 FYEKMQ (reference sequence). Trimming took 4 bases from V and 0 from J; bases not matched to a gene: 1. The CDR3 runs to 15 residues. Clones were sequenced by immunoSEQ multiplex PCR, and TCRdb holds only the in-frame ones, with some missing. The sample holds tens of thousands of clones, around 85% seen once. The rearrangement joins TRBV13 to TRBJ2-5, with 11 bases fitting TRBD2. The receptor's source is an adult with an advanced solid tumor such as melanoma, head and neck, liver or kidney cancer. This specimen consisted of CD4+ or CD8+ T cells sorted from blood, obtained in a trial of the OX40 agonist ivuxolimab. CDR3 sequence (DNA): TGTGCCAGCAGCTGGACTAGCGGGCACCAAGAGACCCAGTACTTC. It yields the protein CASSWTSGHQETQYF.